What follows are 6 T cell receptor beta chains derived from one specimen sequenced in a study of T cells in localized non-small cell lung cancer (dated by TCRdb to about 2020). Library method: the immunoSEQ multiplex PCR assay. This is the immuneACCESS table as TCRdb keeps it, with only in-frame sequences that have V and J called. A part of the clones is gone; compared with another copy, unresolved V genes explain less than half, and the rest is unexplained. The sample table lists tens of thousands of clones, about 86% of them with a count of one. Around 5.3% of the sample belongs to the ten largest clones. The input for sequencing was peripheral blood mononuclear cells, taken before any cancer treatment. These receptor sequences come from a man aged 35 to 69 with stage III lung adenocarcinoma.

CDR3 bases: TGCGCCAGCAGCCAAAAGAATCCGAACACCGGGGAGCTGTTTTTT. Amino acid sequence: CASSQKNPNTGELFF. The chain has TRBV5-1 and TRBJ2-2; the D is unclear. This CDR3 region has 15 residues. The germline V gene encodes CDR1 SGHRS and CDR2 YFSETQ. Trimming pared 4 bases from V and 0 bases from J, leaving 10 bases between.

The chain is built from TRBV6-1 and TRBJ2-7; D is possibly TRBD1 or TRBD2 (5 bases each). The CDR3 is made up of 12 amino acids. Looked up from germline, CDR1 is MNHNS and CDR2 is SASEGT. V lost 8 bases and J 3 bases, leaving 11 bases between the germline ends. CDR3 protein: CASGDGFYEQYF. The CDR3 DNA reads as TGTGCCAGCGGGGACGGTTTCTACGAGCAGTACTTC.

Details on this clone: Other DNA sequences of this sample code for an identical CDR3. V usage is TRBV6-1 and J usage is TRBJ2-6, with D possibly being TRBD2 (5 bases). The V end lost 3 bases, the J end lost 0 bases, and 9 bases lay between the germline ends. Germline V gene data show CDR1 as MNHNS and CDR2 as SASEGT. This CDR3 contains 16 residues. The CDR3 bases are TGTGCCAGCAGTGACCCGAGGGCCTCTGGGGCCAACGTCCTGACTTTC. Translation: CASSDPRASGANVLTF.

V usage is TRBV4-1 and J usage is TRBJ1-2, with D perhaps TRBD1 (5 bases). Trimming took off 1 base at V and 4 bases at J, with 10 bases between the two ends. The CDR3 length is 14 residues. From germline, CDR1 is MGHRA and CDR2 YSYEKL. CDR3 nucleotide sequence: TGCGCCAGCAGCCAAGGTTCAGGGACCTATGGCTACACCTTC. Its translation: CASSQGSGTYGYTF.

The CDR3 coding sequence is TGTGCCAGTAGGGCAGGGGGCTACACCTTC. Protein sequence: CASRAGGYTF. The chain is built from TRBV19 and TRBJ1-2, with a tentative D call TRBD1 (5 bases). V lost 6 bases to trimming and J lost 8 bases, with 7 bases between them. CDR1 and CDR2 (germline): LNHDA, SQIVND (reference sequence). There are 10 residues in the CDR3.

The chain links TRBV29-1 to TRBJ1-2; 9 nucleotides align to TRBD1. The germline V gene has CDR1 SQVTM and CDR2 ANQGSEA. The CDR3 has 12 residues. V dropped 7 bases and J dropped 8; count of bases not matched to a gene: 8. DNA of the CDR3: TGCAGCGGGTGGACAGGGGAGATGGGCTACACCTTC. As protein: CSGWTGEMGYTF.